This T cell receptor beta chain was recorded in a study of early T cells in non-severe SARS-CoV-2 infection. In the study overall: Unsorted whole-blood RNA was sequenced in bulk, leaving chains unpaired. Study findings and constraints: Sequences matched to VDJdb favored anti-spike CD8 responses, while private and CD4 specificities were missed.

Tagging with unique molecular identifiers was applied to individual cDNA molecules. TCRdb recomputed calls from the 5' RACE reads with MiXCR, one row per CDR3 protein. The sample holds under 60,000 distinct CDR3 sequences; roughly 9% are singletons and the top ten take less than 25%. This clonotype was observed at least ten times. Antigen specificity is unknown. The TCR was taken from an adult who was a healthcare worker with PCR-confirmed SARS-CoV-2 infection or an uninfected control (not recorded which). Sample: whole blood.

In DNA, the CDR3 is TGTGCCTGGAGCTTCGGAGGGGCGGGGAACACTGAAGCTTTCTTT. This translates into CAWSFGGAGNTEAFF. The V gene is TRBV30, the J gene TRBJ1-1; TRBD1 is a possible D gene (5 bases). The germline V gene encodes CDR1 GTSNPN and CDR2 SVGIG (reference sequence). Trimming shortened V by 3 bases and J by 1 base, and 15 bases separated the two germline ends. CDR3 length equals 15 residues.